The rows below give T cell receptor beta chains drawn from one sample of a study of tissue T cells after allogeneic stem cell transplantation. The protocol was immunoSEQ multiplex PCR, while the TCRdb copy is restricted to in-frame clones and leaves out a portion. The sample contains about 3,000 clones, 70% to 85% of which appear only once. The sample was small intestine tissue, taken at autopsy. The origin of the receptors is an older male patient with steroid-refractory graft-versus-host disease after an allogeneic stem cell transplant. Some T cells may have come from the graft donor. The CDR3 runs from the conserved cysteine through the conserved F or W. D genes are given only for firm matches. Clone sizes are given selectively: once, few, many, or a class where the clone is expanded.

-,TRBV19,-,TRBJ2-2,CASSKGTVNTGELFF,TGTGCCAGTAGTAAAGGAACGGTGAACACCGGGGAGCTGTTTTTT
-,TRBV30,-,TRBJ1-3,CAWSLGGGGNTIYF,TGTGCCTGGAGCCTTGGGGGGGGAGGAAACACCATATATTTT
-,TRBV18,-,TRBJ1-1,CASSPPDRRQAGEAFF,TGTGCCAGCTCACCACCAGACCGACGACAGGCCGGTGAAGCTTTCTTT
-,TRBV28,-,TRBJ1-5,CASSLGGGNQPQHF,TGTGCCAGCAGTTTGGGGGGAGGGAATCAGCCCCAGCATTTT
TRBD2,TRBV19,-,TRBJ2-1,CASRITAGGRNEQFF,TGTGCCAGTAGGATCACAGCGGGGGGGAGAAATGAGCAGTTCTTC
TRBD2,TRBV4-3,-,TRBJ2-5,CASSRGSGGAVETQYF,TGCGCCAGCAGCAGGGGAAGCGGGGGGGCGGTAGAGACCCAGTACTTC
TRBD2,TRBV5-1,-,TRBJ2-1,CASSLNRAGGLPYNEQFF,TGCGCCAGCAGCTTGAATAGGGCGGGGGGACTCCCCTACAATGAGCAGTTCTTC
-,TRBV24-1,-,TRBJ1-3,CATSATSGNTIYF,TGTGCCACCAGTGCAACCTCTGGAAACACCATATATTTT
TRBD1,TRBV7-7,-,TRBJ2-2,CASSRTGGTGELFF,TGTGCCAGCAGCCGGACAGGCGGAACCGGGGAGCTGTTTTTT
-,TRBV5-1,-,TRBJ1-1,CASSGGTNTEAFF,TGCGCCAGCAGCGGGGGGACGAACACTGAAGCTTTCTTT
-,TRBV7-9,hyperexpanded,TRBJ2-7,CASSQGIGSYEQYF,TGTGCCAGCAGCCAGGGGATAGGCTCCTACGAGCAGTACTTC
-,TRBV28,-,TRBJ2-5,CAGPNPAPGETQYF,TGTGCCGGCCCTAACCCGGCCCCAGGGGAGACCCAGTACTTC
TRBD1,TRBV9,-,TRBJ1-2,CASSVGQGAAYGYTF,TGTGCCAGCAGCGTAGGTCAGGGGGCTGCCTATGGCTACACCTTC
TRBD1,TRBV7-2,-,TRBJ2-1,CASSPKGQGIYEQFF,TGTGCCAGCAGCCCGAAGGGACAGGGTATTTATGAGCAGTTCTTC
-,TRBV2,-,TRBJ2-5,CASSERSGPQETQYF,TGTGCCAGCAGTGAAAGGTCAGGCCCCCAAGAGACCCAGTACTTC
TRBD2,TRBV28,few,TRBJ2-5,CASRTYSGGFSIQETQYF,TGTGCCAGCAGGACTTATAGCGGGGGGTTTTCTATCCAAGAGACCCAGTACTTC
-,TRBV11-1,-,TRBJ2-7,CASSLLRGSYEQYF,TGTGCCAGCAGCTTACTTCGCGGCTCCTACGAGCAGTACTTC
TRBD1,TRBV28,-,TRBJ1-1,CASRSAGTEPENTEAFF,TGTGCCAGCAGGTCTGCCGGGACAGAGCCTGAGAACACTGAAGCTTTCTTT
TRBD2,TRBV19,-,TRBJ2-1,CASSMTSGGRNEQFF,TGTGCCAGTAGTATGACTAGCGGGGGTCGGAATGAGCAGTTCTTC
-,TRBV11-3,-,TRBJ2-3,CASSAHPDTQYF,TGTGCCAGCAGCGCCCACCCAGATACGCAGTATTTT
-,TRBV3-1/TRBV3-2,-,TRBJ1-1,CASSQLGANTEAFF,TGTGCCAGCAGCCAACTGGGGGCAAACACTGAAGCTTTCTTT
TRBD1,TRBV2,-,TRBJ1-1,CASTGTADEAFF,TGTGCCAGCACCGGGACAGCGGATGAAGCTTTCTTT
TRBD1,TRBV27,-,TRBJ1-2,CASSLSTGGAGYTF,TGTGCCAGCAGTTTATCAACAGGGGGTGCTGGCTACACCTTC
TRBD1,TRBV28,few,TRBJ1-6,CASSWTGDSSPLHF,TGTGCCAGCAGTTGGACAGGGGATAGTTCACCCCTCCACTTT
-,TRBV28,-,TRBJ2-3,CASSFYGGGGLGTDTQYF,TGTGCCAGCAGTTTTTACGGCGGTGGGGGCTTGGGCACAGATACGCAGTATTTT
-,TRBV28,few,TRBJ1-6,CASSLILAINSPLHF,TGTGCCAGCAGTTTAATCTTGGCAATTAATTCACCCCTCCACTTT
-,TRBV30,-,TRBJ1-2,CAWTGKGGGYGYTF,TGTGCCTGGACCGGAAAGGGGGGTGGCTATGGCTACACCTTC
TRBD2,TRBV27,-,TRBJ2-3,CASSLPGGGGTDTQYF,TGTGCCAGCAGTTTACCCGGCGGGGGGGGCACAGATACGCAGTATTTT
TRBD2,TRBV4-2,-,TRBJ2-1,CASSQGAGGYNEQFF,TGTGCCAGCAGCCAAGGGGCGGGGGGGTACAATGAGCAGTTCTTC
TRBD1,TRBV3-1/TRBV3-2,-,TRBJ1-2,CASSLRTNRGSYGYTF,TGTGCCAGCAGCCTACGTACGAACAGGGGAAGCTATGGCTACACCTTC
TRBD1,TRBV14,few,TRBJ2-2,CASSQVTGGGELFF,TGTGCCAGCAGCCAAGTAACAGGGGGCGGGGAGCTGTTTTTT
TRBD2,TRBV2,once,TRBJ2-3,CASSALAGGTDTQYF,TGTGCCAGCAGCGCACTAGCGGGGGGGACAGATACGCAGTATTTT
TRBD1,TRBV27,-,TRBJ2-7,CASTGHLDRGRDEQYF,TGTGCCAGCACAGGCCACCTAGACAGGGGGCGCGACGAGCAGTACTTC
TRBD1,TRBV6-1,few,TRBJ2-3,CASREDRVPTDTQYF,TGTGCCAGCCGTGAGGACAGGGTTCCGACAGATACGCAGTATTTT
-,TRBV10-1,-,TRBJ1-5,CASSELGTRPCNQPQHF,TGCGCCAGCAGTGAACTCGGGACAAGACCTTGCAATCAGCCCCAGCATTTT
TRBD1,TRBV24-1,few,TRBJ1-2,CATSDWDRLYGYTF,TGTGCCACCAGTGATTGGGACAGACTCTATGGCTACACCTTC
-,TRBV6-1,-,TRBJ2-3,CASKSGDTQYF,TGTGCCAGCAAATCAGGGGATACGCAGTATTTT
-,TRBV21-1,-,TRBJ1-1,CASSLDRGGFGTEAFF,TGTGCCAGCAGCCTCGACAGGGGCGGGTTTGGCACTGAAGCTTTCTTT
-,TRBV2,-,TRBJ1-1,CASMRDEMNTEAFF,TGTGCCAGCATGAGGGATGAGATGAACACTGAAGCTTTCTTT
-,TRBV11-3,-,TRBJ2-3,CASSLDADSTDTQYF,TGTGCCAGCAGCTTAGATGCAGATAGCACAGATACGCAGTATTTT
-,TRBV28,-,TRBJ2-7,CASEGEYEQYF,TGTGCCAGCGAGGGGGAGTACGAGCAGTACTTC
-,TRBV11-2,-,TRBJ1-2,CASSLGQRYGYTF,TGTGCCAGCAGCTTAGGGCAGCGGTATGGCTACACCTTC